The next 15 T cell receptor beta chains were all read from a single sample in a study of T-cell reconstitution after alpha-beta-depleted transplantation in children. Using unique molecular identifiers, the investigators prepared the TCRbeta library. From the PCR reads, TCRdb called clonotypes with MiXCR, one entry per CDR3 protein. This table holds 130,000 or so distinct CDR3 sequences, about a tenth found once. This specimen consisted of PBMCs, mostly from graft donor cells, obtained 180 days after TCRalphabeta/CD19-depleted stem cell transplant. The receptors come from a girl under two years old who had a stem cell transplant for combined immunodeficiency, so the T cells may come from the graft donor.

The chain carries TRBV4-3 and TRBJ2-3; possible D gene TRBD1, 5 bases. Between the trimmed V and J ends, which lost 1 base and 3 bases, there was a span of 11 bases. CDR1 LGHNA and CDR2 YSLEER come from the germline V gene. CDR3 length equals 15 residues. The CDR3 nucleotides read TGCGCCAGCAGCCAAGGGGGCCCCCTTACAGATACGCAGTATTTT. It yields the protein CASSQGGPLTDTQYF.

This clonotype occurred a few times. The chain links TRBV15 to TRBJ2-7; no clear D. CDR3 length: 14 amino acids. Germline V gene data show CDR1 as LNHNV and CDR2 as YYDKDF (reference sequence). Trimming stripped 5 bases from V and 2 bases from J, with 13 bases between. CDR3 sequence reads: CATSGGRRTYEQYF. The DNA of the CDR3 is TGTGCCACCAGCGGCGGACGCAGAACCTACGAGCAGTACTTC.

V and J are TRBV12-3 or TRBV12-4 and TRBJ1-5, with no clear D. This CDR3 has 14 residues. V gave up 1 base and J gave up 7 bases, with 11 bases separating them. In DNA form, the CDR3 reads TGTGCCAGCAGTTTAGGAGGAGAACGGCAGCCCCAGCATTTT. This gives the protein CASSLGGERQPQHF.

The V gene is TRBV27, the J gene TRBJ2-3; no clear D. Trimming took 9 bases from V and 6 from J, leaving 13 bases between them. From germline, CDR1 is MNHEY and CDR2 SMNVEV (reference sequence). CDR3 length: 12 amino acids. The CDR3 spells CARLDRCDTQYF. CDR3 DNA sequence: TGTGCCAGACTGGATAGATGTGATACGCAGTATTTT.

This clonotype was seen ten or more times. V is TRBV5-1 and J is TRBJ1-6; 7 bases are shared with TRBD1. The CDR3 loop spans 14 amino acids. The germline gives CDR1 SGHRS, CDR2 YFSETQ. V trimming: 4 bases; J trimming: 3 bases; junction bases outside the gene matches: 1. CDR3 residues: CASSRDSYNSPLHF. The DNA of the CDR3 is TGCGCCAGCAGCCGGGACAGCTATAATTCACCCCTCCACTTT.

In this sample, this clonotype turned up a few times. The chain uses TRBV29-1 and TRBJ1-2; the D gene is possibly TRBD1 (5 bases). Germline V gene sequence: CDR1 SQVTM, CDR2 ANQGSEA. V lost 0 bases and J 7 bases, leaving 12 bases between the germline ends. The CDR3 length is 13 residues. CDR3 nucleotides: TGCAGCGTTGAAGATGAAGCAGGGTCTGGCTACACCTTC. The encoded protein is CSVEDEAGSGYTF.

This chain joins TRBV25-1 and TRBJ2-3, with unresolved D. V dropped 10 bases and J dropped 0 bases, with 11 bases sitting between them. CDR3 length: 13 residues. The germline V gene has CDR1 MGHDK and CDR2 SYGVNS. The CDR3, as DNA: TGTGCCACCTCGGTACCTAGCACAGATACGCAGTATTTT. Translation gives CATSVPSTDTQYF.

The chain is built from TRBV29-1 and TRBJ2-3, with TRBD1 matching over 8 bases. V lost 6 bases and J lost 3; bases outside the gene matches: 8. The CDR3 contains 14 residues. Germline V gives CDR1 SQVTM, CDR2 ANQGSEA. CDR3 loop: CSVGRTGMTDTQYF. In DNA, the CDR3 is TGCAGCGTGGGGCGGACAGGGATGACAGATACGCAGTATTTT.

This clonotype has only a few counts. This CDR3 reads CASSPPEGQLVPYGYTF. Written as DNA, the CDR3 is TGTGCCAGCTCACCACCGGAGGGACAGCTGGTCCCCTATGGCTACACCTTC. This sequence joins TRBV18 and TRBJ1-2; 7 positions match TRBD1. CDR3 length: 17 residues. V lost 0 bases and J lost 4; bases outside the gene matches: 11. Germline V CDR1 and CDR2: KGHSH, LQKENI. The entire variable domain, with the rest obtained from reference TRBV18 and TRBJ1-2, is as follows: NAGVMQNPRHLVRRRGQEARLRCSPMKGHSHVYWYRQLPEEGLKFMVYLQKENIIDESGMPKERFSAEFPKEGPSILRIQQVVRGDSAAYFCASSPPEGQLVPYGYTFGSGTRLTVV.

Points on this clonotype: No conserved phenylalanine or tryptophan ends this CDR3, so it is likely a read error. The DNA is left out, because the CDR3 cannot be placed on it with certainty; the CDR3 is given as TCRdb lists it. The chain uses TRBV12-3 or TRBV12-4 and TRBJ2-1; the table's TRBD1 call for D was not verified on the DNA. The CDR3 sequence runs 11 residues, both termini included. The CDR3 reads CASSFGDRVAL.

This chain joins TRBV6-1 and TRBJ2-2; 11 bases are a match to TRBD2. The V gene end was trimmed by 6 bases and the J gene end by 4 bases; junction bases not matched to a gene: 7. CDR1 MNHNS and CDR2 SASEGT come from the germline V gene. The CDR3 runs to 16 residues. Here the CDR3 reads CASRAGSGGATGELFF. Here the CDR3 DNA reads TGTGCCAGCAGAGCGGGTAGCGGGGGGGCCACCGGGGAGCTGTTTTTT.

The CDR3 DNA is TGTGCCAGCAGCACCACGGGACAATGGGAGACCCAGTACTTC. This encodes CASSTTGQWETQYF. The rearrangement joins TRBV27 to TRBJ2-5, with a weak D call TRBD1 (6 bases). V was clipped by 6 bases and J by 5 bases, with 16 bases between them. The CDR3 covers 14 residues. Germline values: CDR1 MNHEY, CDR2 SMNVEV (reference sequence).

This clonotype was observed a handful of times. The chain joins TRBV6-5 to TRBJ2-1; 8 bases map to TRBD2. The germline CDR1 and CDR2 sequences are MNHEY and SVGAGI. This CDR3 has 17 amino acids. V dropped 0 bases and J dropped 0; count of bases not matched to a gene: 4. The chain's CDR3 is CASSYSSLAASYNEQFF. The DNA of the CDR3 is TGTGCCAGCAGTTACTCTTCACTAGCGGCCTCCTACAATGAGCAGTTCTTC.

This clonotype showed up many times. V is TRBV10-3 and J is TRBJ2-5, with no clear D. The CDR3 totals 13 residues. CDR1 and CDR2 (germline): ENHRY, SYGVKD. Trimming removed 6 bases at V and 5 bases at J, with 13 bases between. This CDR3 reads CAISDWARETQYF. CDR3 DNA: TGTGCCATCAGCGATTGGGCCCGGGAGACCCAGTACTTC.

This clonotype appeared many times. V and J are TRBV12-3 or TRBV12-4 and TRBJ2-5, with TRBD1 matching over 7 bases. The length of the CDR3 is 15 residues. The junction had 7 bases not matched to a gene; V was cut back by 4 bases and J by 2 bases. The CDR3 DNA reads TGTGCCAGCAGTTACCCCTACAGGGGACAAGAGACCCAGTACTTC. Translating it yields CASSYPYRGQETQYF.